This TCR beta chain was profiled in a study of regulatory T cells in long-lasting Graves disease. Study-level results: Persistent disease was associated with favored TRBV28 usage and with favored use of TRBJ1-2 and TRBJ2-5.

Sequencing libraries for TCR beta were prepared with iRepertoire HTBI primers and Arm-PCR of CDR3 regions. TCRdb re-derived calls from the multiplex PCR reads in MiXCR, one entry per CDR3 protein. The data show 350,000 to 450,000 distinct CDR3 sequences, with about 23% seen just once and approximately 28% held by the top ten. The CDR3 contains 15 residues. The V segment lost 6 bases and the J segment 2 bases; nucleotides outside the gene matches: 6. Germline V gene lookup returns CDR1 LNHDA and CDR2 SQIVND (reference sequence). Regarding time point: persistent/refractory GD, antithyroid drugs over 5 years with positive TRAb. PBMCs were the source of the RNA used for TCR sequencing. Of note for this clonotype: Its antigen is unidentified.

This clonotype was obtained from a woman in her forties with Graves disease. This chain connects TRBV19 to TRBJ1-2; 10 positions match TRBD1. Here the sequenced sample was peripheral blood mononuclear cells (PBMCs), taken when the disease was refractory, from a patient treated with antithyroid drugs. As DNA, the CDR3 is TGTGCCAGTAGCCCGACAGGGGGCGCGAACTATGGCTACACCTTC. This sequence encodes CASSPTGGANYGYTF. Looking up the rest from reference TRBV19 and TRBJ1-2 gives the full variable domain: DGGITQSPKYLFRKEGQNVTLSCEQNLNHDAMYWYRQDPGQGLRLIYYSQIVNDFQKGDIAEGYSVSREKKESFPLTVTSAQKNPTAFYLCASSPTGGANYGYTFGSGTRLTVV.